This T cell receptor beta chain was obtained from a study of TIL therapy for anti-PD-1-resistant metastatic lung cancer. The wider study: Tumors carried a median 1.5 non-synonymous mutations per megabase.

This sample's time point: pre-treatment sample, taken before nivolumab and TIL therapy. The immunoSEQ assay was v3. Here immunoSEQ multiplex PCR was the method, and the copy in TCRdb shows in-frame clones only, minus some. The table records more than 55,000 clones, approximately 78% of them present only once. Germline CDR1 and CDR2: LNHNV and YYDKDF (reference sequence). The CDR3 is 16 residues long. Trimming at V came to 3 bases and at J to 2 bases, leaving 3 bases not matched to a gene. The chain links TRBV15 to TRBJ2-1; TRBD2 aligns across 11 bases. The material sequenced was blood, taken at baseline. The receptor was derived from a person aged 25-85 years with non-small cell lung cancer. CDR3 amino acids: CATSSSGRGTYNEQFF. CDR3 DNA: TGTGCCACCAGCAGTAGCGGGAGGGGGACCTACAATGAGCAGTTCTTC.